The 3 T cell receptor beta chains below all came from one sample that was sequenced in a study of patients and donors after allogeneic stem cell transplantation. TCRdb fed the RT-PCR reads into MiXCR, producing one record per CDR3 protein. The table lists hundreds of thousands of distinct CDR3 sequences, roughly 17% of them singletons, with 6.5% to 7.5% in the top ten. Sample: blood, either unsorted or a sorted T cell fraction (not recorded which). These receptors all come from a human donor who was either an allogeneic HSCT recipient or a stem cell or donor lymphocyte infusion donor (not recorded which). It is not recorded whose cells these are; they may come from a transplant donor.

Here the CDR3 DNA reads TGCGCCAGCAGCTCAACAGGCTCCCCTAACTATGGCTACACCTTC. This translates into CASSSTGSPNYGYTF. The chain joins TRBV4-1 to TRBJ1-2; maybe TRBD1 (5 bases). Per the germline V gene, CDR1 is MGHRA and CDR2 is YSYEKL. V was trimmed by 5 bases and J by 0 bases, leaving 13 bases between them. The CDR3 extends over 15 amino acids.

This clonotype was seen more than once but under ten times. The rearrangement uses TRBV20-1 and TRBJ2-5, with TRBD2 as a possible D gene (6 bases). V was pared by 6 bases and J by 14 bases, with 19 bases between. Germline-derived CDR1 and CDR2 are DFQATT and SNEGSKA (reference sequence). CDR3 size: 11 residues. The DNA for the CDR3 is TGCAGTGCGGGCCCCGGCGGGACTTTATACTTC. As protein: CSAGPGGTLYF.

V gene TRBV4-2 combines with J gene TRBJ1-2; 7 bases map to TRBD1. The germline CDR1 and CDR2 sequences are LGHNA and YNFKEQ. This CDR3 has 16 amino acids. V was pared by 3 bases and J by 4 bases, with 11 bases of the junction left unmatched. The CDR3 loop is CASSQPHPGTAYGYTF. The CDR3 DNA is TGTGCCAGCAGCCAGCCCCACCCCGGGACAGCCTATGGCTACACCTTC.